Listed below are T cell receptor beta chains from one sample, sequenced in a study of control samples from healthy donors and cancer patients. Sequencing was performed with immunoSEQ multiplex PCR; in TCRdb, only in-frame clones are kept and a portion is missing. The table shows some 250,000 clones, with about four fifths occurring only once. Source material: PBMCs. The receptors derive from an older woman with lung cancer. CDR3s include the opening cysteine and the closing phenylalanine or tryptophan. D genes are given only for firm matches. Not every row has a clone size; where given, it reads once, few, many or a size class.

d_call	clone_size	j_call	v_call	cdr3_nt	cdr3_aa
NA	few	TRBJ2-1	TRBV4-2	TGTGCCAGCAGCCAAGATCGCTGGAATGAGCAGTTCTTC	CASSQDRWNEQFF
TRBD1	NA	TRBJ1-5	TRBV19	TGTGCCAGTAGACCGGGACAGCTATTATATCAGCCCCAGCATTTT	CASRPGQLLYQPQHF
TRBD1	NA	TRBJ1-1	TRBV7-2	TGTGCCAGCAGCCAGGGACAGCCCTGGCAGAACACTGAAGCTTTCTTT	CASSQGQPWQNTEAFF
NA	NA	TRBJ1-2	TRBV2	TGTGCCAGCGGCCAGTTCTATGGCTACACCTTC	CASGQFYGYTF
NA	NA	TRBJ1-5	TRBV6-4	TGTGCCAGCAGTGACCAGGGTGGCAATCAGCCCCAGCATTTT	CASSDQGGNQPQHF
TRBD1	NA	TRBJ2-7	TRBV6-2/TRBV6-3	TGTGCCAGCAGTTACGTGGCCGGGACAGGTCCCTACGAGCAGTACTTC	CASSYVAGTGPYEQYF
TRBD1	NA	TRBJ2-7	TRBV27	TGTGCCAGCGGGGACAGCTACGAGCAGTACTTC	CASGDSYEQYF
NA	NA	TRBJ2-1	TRBV5-1	TGCGCCAGCAGCGACTACGATGAGCAGTTCTTC	CASSDYDEQFF
NA	NA	TRBJ2-7	TRBV2	TGTGCCAGCGTGGAACCGCTTAACTACGAGCAGTACTTC	CASVEPLNYEQYF
NA	NA	TRBJ1-4	TRBV27	TGTGCCAGCAGTTATCCGGGGTCCAATCTGTTTTTT	CASSYPGSNLFF
TRBD1	NA	TRBJ1-5	TRBV6-5	TGTGCCACCCAAGGGGCAGGGGGGGAGCCCCAGCATTTT	CATQGAGGEPQHF
NA	NA	TRBJ2-7	TRBV11-2	TGTGCCAGCAGCTTAGTTGGGAACAGGGCCGAGCAGTACTTC	CASSLVGNRAEQYF
TRBD1	NA	TRBJ2-2	TRBV5-1	TGCGCCAGCAGCCAAGCCACAGGGGGCAACACCGGGGAGCTGTTTTTT	CASSQATGGNTGELFF
TRBD1	NA	TRBJ2-1	TRBV3-1/TRBV3-2	TGTGCCAGCACCTCTGACAGGGGTTCCTACAATGAGCAGTTCTTC	CASTSDRGSYNEQFF